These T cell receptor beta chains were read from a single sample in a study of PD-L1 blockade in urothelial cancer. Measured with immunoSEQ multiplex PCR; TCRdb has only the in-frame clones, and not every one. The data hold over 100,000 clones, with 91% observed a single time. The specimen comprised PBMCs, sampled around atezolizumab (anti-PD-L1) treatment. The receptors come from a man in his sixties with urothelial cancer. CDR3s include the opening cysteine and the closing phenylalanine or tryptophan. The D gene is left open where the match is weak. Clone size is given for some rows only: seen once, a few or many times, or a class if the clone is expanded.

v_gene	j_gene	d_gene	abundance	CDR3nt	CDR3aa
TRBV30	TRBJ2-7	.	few	TGTGCCTGGGGGAGGCAATCTGTAACCTACGAGCAGTACTTC	CAWGRQSVTYEQYF
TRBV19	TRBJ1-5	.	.	TGTGCCAGTAGTATCTTCCGGCAGGGCTTAGGTCAGCCCCAGCATTTT	CASSIFRQGLGQPQHF
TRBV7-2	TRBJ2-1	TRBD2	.	TGTGCCAGCAGGAGATGGACTAGCGGGGGGGATGAGCAGTTCTTC	CASRRWTSGGDEQFF
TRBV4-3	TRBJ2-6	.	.	TGCGCCAGCAGCCAAGAATCCAGCTCTGGGGCCAACGTCCTGACTTTC	CASSQESSSGANVLTF
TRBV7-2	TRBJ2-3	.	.	TGTGCCAGCAGCTTAGTACGAGCGGTTCTCACTTCTAGCACAGATACGCAGTATTTT	CASSLVRAVLTSSTDTQYF
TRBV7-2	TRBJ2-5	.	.	TGTGCCAGCAGCCTCAACGGGGGGCAGGTAGGGGAAGAGACCCAGTACTTC	CASSLNGGQVGEETQYF
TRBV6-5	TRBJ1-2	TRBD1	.	TGTGCCAGCAGTTTGGGACAGGGGGCCTACTATGGCTACACCTTC	CASSLGQGAYYGYTF
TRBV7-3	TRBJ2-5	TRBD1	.	TGTGCCAGCAGCGCTACAGGGGGCCAGTACCAAGAGACCCAGTACTTC	CASSATGGQYQETQYF
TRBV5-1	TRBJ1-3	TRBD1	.	TGCGCCAGCAGCCCGGGACAGGGAGGAAACACCATATATTTT	CASSPGQGGNTIYF
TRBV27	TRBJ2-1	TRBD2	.	TGTGCCAGCAGTCTCGGGACTAGGGGGGGTCGAAGGAACAATGAGCAGTTCTTC	CASSLGTRGGRRNNEQFF
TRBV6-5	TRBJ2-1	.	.	TGTGCCAGCAGTTCCCCCGGGACTGGCTCCTACAATGAGCAGTTCTTC	CASSSPGTGSYNEQFF
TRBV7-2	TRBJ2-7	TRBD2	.	TGTGCCAGCAGCAGGACTAGCGGGAGGTTTGAGCAGTACTTC	CASSRTSGRFEQYF
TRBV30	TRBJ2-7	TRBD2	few	TGTGCCTTCTGGGTGGCTAGCGGGGGGGGTTTCTACGAGCAGTACTTC	CAFWVASGGGFYEQYF
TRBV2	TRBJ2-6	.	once	TGTGCCAGCAGTCCCACGGTATTTGGGGCCAACGTCCTGACTTTC	CASSPTVFGANVLTF
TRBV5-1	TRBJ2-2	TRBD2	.	TGCGCCAGCAGCTTGTGGCCGTCTAGCGGGGGGGCCGGAGCCGGGGAGCTGTTTTTT	CASSLWPSSGGAGAGELFF
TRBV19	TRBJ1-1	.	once	TGTGCCAGTAACGCCGGGGTTCCCACTGAAGCTTTCTTT	CASNAGVPTEAFF
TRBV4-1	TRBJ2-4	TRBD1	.	TGCGCCAGCAGCCAGGACAGGGGCTTGGCCAAAAACATTCAGTACTTC	CASSQDRGLAKNIQYF
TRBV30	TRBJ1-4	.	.	TGTGCCTGGAGGAGCAGGTTGGAAAAACTGTTTTTT	CAWRSRLEKLFF
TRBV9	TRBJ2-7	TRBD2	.	TGTGCCAGCAGCGTAGCCGGGACTAGCGGCTCCTACGAGCAGTACTTC	CASSVAGTSGSYEQYF
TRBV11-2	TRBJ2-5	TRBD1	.	TGTGCCAGCAGCCAGGGGGCTCGGGGTGAGACCCAGTACTTC	CASSQGARGETQYF
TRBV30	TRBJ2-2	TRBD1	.	TGTGCCTGGAACCCACAGGGGGCCGGGGAGCTGTTTTTT	CAWNPQGAGELFF
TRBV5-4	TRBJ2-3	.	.	TGTGCCAGCAGCAAGGGAAGAACAGGGCGCACAGATACGCAGTATTTT	CASSKGRTGRTDTQYF
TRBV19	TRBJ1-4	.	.	.	CASSIGSSSGKRLFF
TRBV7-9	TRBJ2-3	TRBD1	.	TGTGCCAGCAGCCAACCCAGGGGGCTTCCCACAGATACGCAGTATTTT	CASSQPRGLPTDTQYF
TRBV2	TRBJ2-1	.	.	TGTGCCAGCAGTCTCCGACTAGATAATGAGCAGTTCTTC	CASSLRLDNEQFF
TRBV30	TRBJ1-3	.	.	TGTGCCTGGAGTGTGTTCAGGGGAGCTGGAAACACCATATATTTT	CAWSVFRGAGNTIYF
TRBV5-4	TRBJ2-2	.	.	TGTGCCAGCAGCTTTGGGCGCACCGGGGGCACCGGGGAGCTGTTTTTT	CASSFGRTGGTGELFF
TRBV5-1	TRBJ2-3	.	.	TGCGCCAGCAGCTTGGCCTTTAGTAGGGGTCGGCCCACAGATACGCAGTATTTT	CASSLAFSRGRPTDTQYF
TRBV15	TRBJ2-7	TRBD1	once	TGTGCCACCAGCAGCGACAGGGGTATCTACGAGCAGTACTTC	CATSSDRGIYEQYF
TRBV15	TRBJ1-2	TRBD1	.	TGTGCCACCAGCCCCAGGGGGGCGGAGAGCTACACCTTC	CATSPRGAESYTF
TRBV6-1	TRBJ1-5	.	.	TGTGCCAGCAGGCCGCCAGGGGGCAATCAGCCCCAGCATTTT	CASRPPGGNQPQHF
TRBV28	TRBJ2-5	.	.	TGTGCCAGCAGTTTGTACCAGGGGCCAGAGACCCAGTACTTC	CASSLYQGPETQYF
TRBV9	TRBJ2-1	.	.	TGTGCCAGCAGCAGAGACGCGGACAGCTACAATGAGCAGTTCTTC	CASSRDADSYNEQFF
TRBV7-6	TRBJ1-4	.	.	TGTGCCAGCAGCTTACAGGGGCACCCTTCAGGAAAACTGTTTTTT	CASSLQGHPSGKLFF
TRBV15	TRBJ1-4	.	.	TGTGCCACCAGCAGAGGGGGCGTCAATGAAAAACTGTTTTTT	CATSRGGVNEKLFF
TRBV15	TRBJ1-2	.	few	TGTGCCACCAGCAGAGCCTATTCATTGTCAGGGAAGAATGGCTACACCTTC	CATSRAYSLSGKNGYTF
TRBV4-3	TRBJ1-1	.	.	TGCGCCAGCAGCCAGGATTCTGGCAGCGCAGCTTTCTTT	CASSQDSGSAAFF
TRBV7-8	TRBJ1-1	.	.	TGTGCCAGCATCCACAGGGAAACAGACACTGAAGCTTTCTTT	CASIHRETDTEAFF
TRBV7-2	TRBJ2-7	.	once	TGTGCCAGCAGCTTAGGACAGGCCCCCTACGAGCAGTACTTC	CASSLGQAPYEQYF
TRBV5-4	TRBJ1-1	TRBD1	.	TGTGCCAGCAGCCTGGGGGGGACAGGGGGGACTGAAGCTTTCTTT	CASSLGGTGGTEAFF
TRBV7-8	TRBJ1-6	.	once	TGTGCCAGCAGCCCGAGCGACAGGTATAATTCACCCCTCCACTTT	CASSPSDRYNSPLHF
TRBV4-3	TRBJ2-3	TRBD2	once	TGCGCCAGCAGCCAAGAACTAGCGGATAGCACAGATACGCAGTATTTT	CASSQELADSTDTQYF
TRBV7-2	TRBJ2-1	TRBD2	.	TGTGCCAGCAGCTGGACTAGCGGGGGAAACAATGAGCAGTTCTTC	CASSWTSGGNNEQFF
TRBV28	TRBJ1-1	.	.	TGTGCCAGCAGTTTACTCGCAGGGGCCACTGAAGCTTTCTTT	CASSLLAGATEAFF
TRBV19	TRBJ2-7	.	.	TGTGCCAGTAGTTGGGCGGGTAGGTCCAACTACGAGCAGTACTTC	CASSWAGRSNYEQYF
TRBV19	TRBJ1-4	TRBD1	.	TGTGCCAGTAGGGACAGGGGTAGGGGTGAAAAACTGTTTTTT	CASRDRGRGEKLFF
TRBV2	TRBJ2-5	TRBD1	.	TGTGCCAGCCAGGGGGCGAGTAGGCAAGAGACCCAGTACTTC	CASQGASRQETQYF
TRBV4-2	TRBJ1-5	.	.	TGTGCCAGCAGCCAAGATTGGCGCACAGGGCCCCAGCATTTT	CASSQDWRTGPQHF
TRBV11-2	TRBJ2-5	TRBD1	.	TGTGCCAGCAGCTGGGGGACAGGGGAAGAGACCCAGTACTTC	CASSWGTGEETQYF
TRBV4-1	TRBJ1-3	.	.	TGCGCCAGCAGCCATTTAGGACAGCAACCTGGAAACACCATATATTTT	CASSHLGQQPGNTIYF
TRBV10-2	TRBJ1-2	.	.	TGCGCCAGCACCCCCGCAATACGGGGCTATGGCTACACCTTC	CASTPAIRGYGYTF
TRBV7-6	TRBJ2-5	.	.	TGTGCCAGCAGCTTAGCGGTTAGGGGCGCATGGGAGACCCAGTACTTC	CASSLAVRGAWETQYF